The 21 T cell receptor beta chains below were found in one sample sequenced in a study of CD8 T cells in ankylosing spondylitis. TCRdb passed the 5' RACE reads through MiXCR, listing each CDR3 protein once. The top ten clones hold nearly 10% of a sample with roughly 100,000 distinct CDR3 sequences, roughly 8.3% of them seen once. The sequenced sample consisted of blood, either unsorted or a sorted T cell fraction (not recorded which). The receptors originated from a male donor with ankylosing spondylitis or in good health (not recorded which).

This clonotype showed up many times. The chain employs TRBV7-2 and TRBJ2-1; possibly TRBD1 or TRBD2 for D (6 bases each). V was pared by 2 bases and J by 8 bases, with 13 bases between. Germline V gives CDR1 SGHTA, CDR2 FQGNSA. The CDR3 is 14 residues long. CDR3 nucleotide sequence: TGTGCCAGCAGCTTACCGGGGGCCGGATATGAGCAGTTCTTC. This translates into CASSLPGAGYEQFF.

Ten or more counts support this clonotype. This chain uses TRBV12-3 or TRBV12-4 with TRBJ2-1; D might be TRBD1 or TRBD2, each matching 5 bases. The V end lost 6 bases, the J end lost 7 bases, and 19 bases lay between the germline ends. The CDR3 is 15 residues long. CDR3 loop: CASSSDRWGINEQFF. As DNA, the CDR3 is TGTGCCAGCAGCTCCGACAGATGGGGGATAAATGAGCAGTTCTTC.

The CDR3 coding sequence is TGTGCCAGTAGCACCGGGACAGGGTACACCGGGGAGCTGTTTTTT. Its translation is CASSTGTGYTGELFF. The chain has TRBV19 and TRBJ2-2; 9 bases fit TRBD1. Germline V lookup: CDR1 LNHDA, CDR2 SQIVND (reference sequence). CDR3 length: 15 residues. V was clipped by 6 bases and J by 3 bases; unmatched bases: 5. The full variable domain, with the rest looked up from reference TRBV19 and TRBJ2-2, is DGGITQSPKYLFRKEGQNVTLSCEQNLNHDAMYWYRQDPGQGLRLIYYSQIVNDFQKGDIAEGYSVSREKKESFPLTVTSAQKNPTAFYLCASSTGTGYTGELFFGEGSRLTVL.

This clonotype was counted between two and nine times. This sequence may be a read error, since a much larger clone differs from it by one base. The chain joins TRBV12-3 or TRBV12-4 to TRBJ2-5; perhaps TRBD1 as D (6 bases). The CDR3 is 14 amino acids. The CDR3 is CASRPTGPKEAQYF. DNA for the CDR3: TGTGCCAGCAGGCCAACAGGGCCGAAAGAGGCCCAGTACTTC.

The chain recombines TRBV7-9 with TRBJ2-3; possible D gene TRBD1, 7 bases. V gave up 8 bases and J gave up 6 bases, with 18 bases separating them. CDR3 length equals 14 residues. From germline, CDR1 is SEHNR and CDR2 FQNEAQ (reference sequence). The CDR3 is CASFRGDTRDTQYF. For the CDR3, the DNA is TGTGCCAGCTTCAGGGGGGACACGCGGGATACGCAGTATTTT.

This clonotype occurred many times. The rearrangement links TRBV27 to TRBJ2-1; TRBD2 aligns across 11 bases. CDR3 size: 15 residues. V lost 5 bases to trimming and J lost 7 bases; unmatched junction nucleotides: 7. The germline CDR1 and CDR2 sequences are MNHEY and SMNVEV (reference sequence). CDR3 bases: TGTGCCAGCAGTCCTCTAGCGGGAGGTAGGAATGAGCAGTTCTTC. This encodes CASSPLAGGRNEQFF.

This clonotype was observed at least ten times. This sequence joins TRBV2 and TRBJ2-2, with D perhaps matching TRBD2 (6 bases). The V gene lost 4 bases and the J gene lost 7 bases, with 10 bases spanning the gap. Germline V gene lookup returns CDR1 SNHLY and CDR2 FYNNEI. This CDR3 contains 13 residues. CDR3 nucleotide sequence: TGTGCCAGCAGTGGAGACGGGGGCGGGGAGCTGTTTTTT. Protein: CASSGDGGGELFF.

This clonotype was observed many times. The V gene is TRBV5-1, the J gene TRBJ1-1, with D uncertain. Trimming removed 7 bases from V and 5 bases from J, with 18 bases in between. CDR3 length: 14 residues. Germline CDR1 is SGHRS and CDR2 is YFSETQ. In nucleotides, the CDR3 is TGCGCCAGCGACGTGGGCTCCGGCGGGACTGAAGCTTTCTTT. This translates into CASDVGSGGTEAFF.

This clonotype was seen repeatedly, ten times or more. The chain has TRBV12-3 or TRBV12-4 and TRBJ1-5, with unresolved D. This CDR3 has 14 amino acids. V dropped 8 bases and J dropped 1 base, with 12 bases sitting between them. The DNA for the CDR3 is TGTGCCAGCCTTAGCGGCGAAAGCAATCAGCCCCAGCATTTT. Translated, it gives CASLSGESNQPQHF.

In this sample, this clonotype turned up many times. The chain combines TRBV28 with TRBJ2-5; no firm D call. The germline V and J ends were trimmed by 6 bases and 0 bases, with 11 bases remaining between them. The CDR3 spans 14 residues. Germline loops: CDR1 MDHEN, CDR2 SYDVKM. CDR3 DNA: TGTGCCAGCAGAAATCCGGGCAACCAAGAGACCCAGTACTTC. This codes for CASRNPGNQETQYF.

This clonotype was found a few times. The chain has TRBV7-9 and TRBJ2-5, with TRBD1 matching 7 bases. Looked up from germline, CDR1 is SEHNR and CDR2 is FQNEAQ (reference sequence). The CDR3 is made up of 14 amino acids. V lost 5 bases and J lost 4; bases outside the gene matches: 7. The CDR3 nucleotides are TGTGCCAGCAGCCGCACGGGGACAGCAGAGACCCAGTACTTC. This translates into CASSRTGTAETQYF.

This clonotype came up a few times. J is TRBJ2-5 and V is TRBV5-4; D not certain. Trimming removed 0 bases from V and 2 bases from J, with 8 bases in between. CDR1 is SGHNT and CDR2 is YYREEE in the germline V gene (reference sequence). The CDR3 consists of 14 residues. The CDR3 region is CASSLVQTQETQYF. In nucleotides, the CDR3 is TGTGCCAGCAGCTTGGTCCAGACTCAAGAGACCCAGTACTTC.

The table lists this clonotype with many counts. The chain links TRBV3-1 to TRBJ1-6, with D uncertain. V was trimmed by 1 base and J by 7 bases, leaving 8 bases between them. The germline V gene has CDR1 LGHDT and CDR2 YNNKEL (reference sequence). CDR3 length: 14 amino acids. Here the CDR3 reads CASSQAGGNSPLHF. The CDR3 nucleotides read TGTGCCAGCAGCCAAGCCGGCGGCAATTCACCCCTCCACTTT. The full variable domain, its missing parts supplied by reference TRBV3-1 and TRBJ1-6, is DTAVSQTPKYLVTQMGNDKSIKCEQNLGHDTMYWYKQDSKKFLKIMFSYNNKELIINETVPNRFSPKSPDKAHLNLHINSLELGDSAVYFCASSQAGGNSPLHFGNGTRLTVT.

The J gene is TRBJ2-1, the V gene TRBV20-1; D is perhaps TRBD1 (6 bases). CDR3 length: 15 amino acids. The V end was cut by 5 bases, the J end by 7 bases, with 21 bases between. Per the germline V gene, CDR1 is DFQATT and CDR2 is SNEGSKA (reference sequence). In nucleotides, the CDR3 is TGCAGTGCTGTGACGACAGGCTACTCCTGTAATGAGCAGTTCTTC. Translating it yields CSAVTTGYSCNEQFF.

The chain couples TRBV11-2 to TRBJ2-3; TRBD2 matches 7 bases. The germline gives CDR1 SGHAT, CDR2 FQNNGV. The CDR3 extends over 16 amino acids. V trimming: 2 bases; J trimming: 4 bases; junction bases outside the gene matches: 9. The CDR3 coding sequence is TGTGCCAGCAGCTTAATCCGAGGGAGGGCCCCAGATACGCAGTATTTT. Translation: CASSLIRGRAPDTQYF.

This clonotype was recorded at least ten times. This chain links TRBV9 with TRBJ2-1; no firm D call. The CDR3 consists of 11 residues. Trimming shortened V by 0 bases and J by 8 bases, and 3 bases separated the two germline ends. CDR1 and CDR2 from the germline V gene are SGDLS and YYNGEE. The CDR3 DNA reads as TGTGCCAGCAGCGTAGGATATGAGCAGTTCTTC. This sequence encodes CASSVGYEQFF. Full variable domain (missing parts from reference TRBV9 and TRBJ2-1): DSGVTQTPKHLITATGQRVTLRCSPRSGDLSVYWYQQSLDQGLQFLIQYYNGEERAKGNILERFSAQQFPDLHSELNLSSLELGDSALYFCASSVGYEQFFGPGTRLTVL.

This clonotype was detected ten times or more. This sequence joins TRBV27 and TRBJ2-1; D is uncertain. This CDR3 spans 12 amino acids. The germline V gene has CDR1 MNHEY and CDR2 SMNVEV (reference sequence). The V and J ends lost 2 bases and 4 bases respectively, with 3 bases between them. In DNA, the CDR3 is TGTGCCAGCAGTTTAGGGTACAATGAGCAGTTCTTC. Translated: CASSLGYNEQFF.

This clonotype was picked up many times. This sequence joins TRBV7-2 and TRBJ2-3, with 11 bases fitting TRBD2. CDR1 is SGHTA, CDR2 FQGNSA, per germline. Trimming took 4 bases from V and 5 from J; bases not matched to a gene: 2. The CDR3 is made up of 14 amino acids. This CDR3 is CASSSGLAGDTQYF. The CDR3 DNA is TGTGCCAGCAGCTCCGGACTAGCGGGAGATACGCAGTATTTT.

The sample holds many counts of this clonotype. The chain recombines TRBV5-1 with TRBJ2-7, with D perhaps TRBD2 (6 bases). V lost 4 bases and J 4 bases, leaving 21 bases between the germline ends. Germline CDR1 SGHRS, CDR2 YFSETQ. The length of the CDR3 is 16 residues. The CDR3 DNA reads TGCGCCAGCAGCCTTGGTCAAACTCTCGGACTATACGAGCAGTACTTC. Its translation: CASSLGQTLGLYEQYF.

This clonotype was seen only a few times. A much bigger clone sits one base away, suggesting this may be a read error. The chain is built from TRBV12-3 or TRBV12-4 and TRBJ1-2; TRBD1 is a possible D gene (5 bases). CDR3 length equals 13 residues. CDR3 sequence reads: CVSSLRGDHGYTF. CDR3 nucleotides: TGTGTCAGCAGTTTGAGAGGGGACCATGGCTACACCTTC.

The chain couples TRBV27 to TRBJ1-2; D is unclear. This CDR3 contains 16 residues. The V end lost 4 bases, the J end lost 4 bases, and 19 bases lay between the germline ends. Germline assignment: CDR1 MNHEY and CDR2 SMNVEV (reference sequence). CDR3 in amino acids: CASSSHPVGRGYGYTF. CDR3 bases: TGTGCCAGCAGTTCCCACCCGGTAGGACGGGGCTATGGCTACACCTTC.